Below, 28 T cell receptor beta chains from the same sample are listed, as sequenced in a study of HIV-infected children after antiretroviral therapy interruption. Treatment described: PENTA 11 planned treatment interruption arm or continuous ART arm. Unique molecular identifiers were included in an RNA-based 3' RACE TCR library. MiXCR, applied by TCRdb to the 3' RACE reads, yields one record per CDR3 protein. The table records more than 40,000 distinct CDR3 sequences, roughly 4.5% of them present only once. The sample was CD45RA+ CD4+ T cells from PBMCs, pooled from several time points, taken from a donor given antiretroviral therapy, either interrupted or continuous. Subset indicated: naive CD4+ CD45RA+ CD45RO- T cells. These receptors came from a pool of human donors with HIV.

V and J are TRBV12-3 or TRBV12-4 and TRBJ1-3, with TRBD1 matching over 7 bases. V gave up 5 bases and J gave up 0 bases; unmatched junction bases: 4. The CDR3 is 15 residues long. CDR3 sequence: CASSRQGGSGNTIYF. The CDR3 DNA is TGTGCCAGCAGTCGACAGGGTGGCTCTGGAAACACCATATATTTT.

This clonotype was recorded at least ten times. The J gene is TRBJ2-5, the V gene TRBV19; TRBD2 is a possible D gene (7 bases). The CDR3 totals 14 residues. Trimming stripped 1 base from V and 5 bases from J, with 11 bases between. The germline CDR1 and CDR2 sequences are LNHDA and SQIVND (reference sequence). CDR3 bases: TGTGCCAGTAGTATAGGGGGGGGCGCCGAGACCCAGTACTTC. This sequence encodes CASSIGGGAETQYF.

There are many counts of this clonotype. The chain has TRBV9 and TRBJ2-3; D not certain. Trimming left V 0 bases short and J 0 bases short, with 8 bases between. Germline-derived CDR1 and CDR2 are SGDLS and YYNGEE. There are 15 residues in the CDR3. CDR3 nucleotides: TGTGCCAGCAGCGTAGAAGCTCGTAGCACAGATACGCAGTATTTT. Amino acids: CASSVEARSTDTQYF.

At least ten counts were recorded for this clonotype. The gene calls are TRBV7-2 and TRBJ1-5; no firm D call. The CDR3 is made up of 12 amino acids. V lost 0 bases, J lost 6 bases, and 3 bases lay in between. Germline V gives CDR1 SGHTA, CDR2 FQGNSA. For the CDR3, the DNA is TGTGCCAGCAGCTTAGCGCTTCAGCCCCAGCATTTT. Its protein is CASSLALQPQHF. The full variable domain, rest sourced from reference TRBV7-2 and TRBJ1-5, is GAGVSQSPSNKVTEKGKDVELRCDPISGHTALYWYRQSLGQGLEFLIYFQGNSAPDKSGLPSDRFSAERTGGSVSTLTIQRTQQEDSAVYLCASSLALQPQHFGDGTRLSIL.

This clonotype was seen a few times. The V and J genes are TRBV6-1 and TRBJ2-3; 7 positions match TRBD2. With V trimmed by 4 bases and J by 5 bases, 15 bases remained unmatched. This CDR3 contains 17 residues. The germline V gene has CDR1 MNHNS and CDR2 SASEGT. The CDR3 sequence: CASSGQSGREWGDTQYF. Here the CDR3 DNA reads TGTGCCAGCAGTGGCCAAAGTGGGCGGGAGTGGGGAGATACGCAGTATTTT.

This clonotype was detected a few times. The chain carries TRBV2 and TRBJ2-1; a possible D gene is TRBD2 (5 bases). The CDR3 has 12 residues. The germline V and J ends were trimmed by 7 bases and 12 bases, with 16 bases remaining between them. Germline CDR1 is SNHLY and CDR2 is FYNNEI. The CDR3 reads CASTSEGGRQFF. DNA of the CDR3: TGTGCCAGCACCTCAGAGGGTGGCCGGCAGTTCTTC.

This clonotype is medium-sized within its sample. This chain joins TRBV4-3 and TRBJ2-3; no clear D gene. The CDR3 is 15 residues long. Germline V gene sequence: CDR1 LGHNA, CDR2 YSLEER. V was cut by 0 bases and J by 0 bases, with 7 bases left in between. The CDR3 sequence is CASSQEALSTDTQYF. The CDR3 DNA reads as TGCGCCAGCAGCCAAGAAGCTCTTAGCACAGATACGCAGTATTTT.

This clonotype was counted ten times or more. V is TRBV29-1 and J is TRBJ1-4; TRBD1 aligns across 8 bases. Germline CDR1 and CDR2: SQVTM and ANQGSEA. This CDR3 has 12 residues. The CDR3: CSTATGTGKLFF. CDR3 in DNA: TGCTCAACCGCGACCGGGACAGGAAAACTGTTTTTT.

The J gene is TRBJ2-1, the V gene TRBV9, with 10 positions matching TRBD2. V shed 2 bases and J 3 bases; nucleotides not matched to a gene: 2. The CDR3 is 15 amino acids. The germline V gene encodes CDR1 SGDLS and CDR2 YYNGEE. CDR3 residues: CASSVTSGVYNEQFF. CDR3 nucleotides: TGTGCCAGCAGCGTCACTAGCGGGGTCTACAATGAGCAGTTCTTC. Looking up the rest from reference TRBV9 and TRBJ2-1 gives the full variable domain: DSGVTQTPKHLITATGQRVTLRCSPRSGDLSVYWYQQSLDQGLQFLIQYYNGEERAKGNILERFSAQQFPDLHSELNLSSLELGDSALYFCASSVTSGVYNEQFFGPGTRLTVL.

This clonotype was picked up many times. The chain employs TRBV28 and TRBJ1-2; D is unresolved. V was shortened by 3 bases and J by 7 bases, with 6 bases between the two germline ends. The CDR3 is made up of 11 amino acids. Germline V CDR1 and CDR2: MDHEN, SYDVKM. CDR3 region: CASSFIGGYTF. The DNA for the CDR3 is TGTGCCAGCAGTTTTATCGGTGGCTACACCTTC.

In this sample, this clonotype turned up many times. The V gene is TRBV5-1, the J gene TRBJ2-7, with D possibly being TRBD2 (7 bases). The CDR3 runs 15 residues. Trimming cost V 4 bases and J 2 bases, with 16 bases left between them. Germline V gene data show CDR1 as SGHRS and CDR2 as YFSETQ. CDR3 protein: CASSEVGGQAYEQYF. As DNA, the CDR3 is TGCGCCAGCAGCGAGGTGGGGGGGCAAGCCTACGAGCAGTACTTC. Full variable domain (outside the CDR3, taken from reference TRBV5-1 and TRBJ2-7): KAGVTQTPRYLIKTRGQQVTLSCSPISGHRSVSWYQQTPGQGLQFLFEYFSETQRNKGNFPGRFSGRQFSNSRSEMNVSTLELGDSALYLCASSEVGGQAYEQYFGPGTRLTVT.

There are many counts of this clonotype. V is TRBV5-8 and J is TRBJ2-1; D ambiguous. Trimming removed 0 bases at V and 0 bases at J, with 10 bases between. The CDR3 is 16 residues long. Per the germline V gene, CDR1 is SGHTS and CDR2 is YDEGEE. The CDR3 DNA is TGTGCCAGCAGCTTGGGCTACAGTCTCTCCTACAATGAGCAGTTCTTC. It yields the protein CASSLGYSLSYNEQFF.

This clonotype occurred many times. The V and J genes are TRBV7-2 and TRBJ2-7; tentatively, D is TRBD2 (5 bases). V dropped 5 bases and J dropped 5 bases, with 10 bases sitting between them. The CDR3 consists of 12 residues. From germline, CDR1 is SGHTA and CDR2 FQGNSA. CDR3 in amino acids: CASSVRGNEQYF. The CDR3 bases are TGTGCCAGCAGCGTCCGAGGGAACGAGCAGTACTTC.

This clonotype was picked up many times. The chain couples TRBV10-3 to TRBJ2-7, with 8 bases that match TRBD1. The CDR3 loop spans 13 amino acids. The J segment lost 6 bases and the V segment lost 10 bases, leaving 11 bases of the junction unmatched. In germline, CDR1 is ENHRY, CDR2 SYGVKD. CDR3 amino acids: CATGQGGSGEQYF. The CDR3 coding sequence is TGTGCCACCGGACAGGGAGGATCGGGCGAGCAGTACTTC.

In this sample, this clonotype turned up a few times. The V call is TRBV7-6, the J call TRBJ2-7, with TRBD1 matching over 9 bases. The CDR3 spans 15 residues. With V trimmed by 6 bases and J by 4 bases, 10 bases remained unmatched. The germline CDR1 and CDR2 sequences are SGHVS and FNYEAQ. The CDR3 here is CASSSDGTGHYEQYF. CDR3 in DNA: TGTGCCAGCAGTTCCGACGGGACAGGGCATTACGAGCAGTACTTC.

This clonotype appeared a few times. This chain joins TRBV20-1 and TRBJ2-3; D uncertain. The V end lost 6 bases, the J end lost 0 bases, and 16 bases lay between the germline ends. Germline values: CDR1 DFQATT, CDR2 SNEGSKA (reference sequence). This CDR3 is built from 15 residues. The CDR3 is CSATRKGSSTDTQYF. For the CDR3, the DNA is TGCAGTGCAACTCGTAAGGGTTCTAGCACAGATACGCAGTATTTT.

This clonotype was seen at least ten times. V gene TRBV29-1 combines with J gene TRBJ2-2; D gene uncertain. Trimming took 6 bases from V and 0 from J, leaving 14 bases between them. The germline V gene has CDR1 SQVTM and CDR2 ANQGSEA. This CDR3 contains 15 residues. The CDR3 loop reads CSVSVQVANTGELFF. In DNA form, the CDR3 reads TGCAGCGTCTCTGTGCAGGTCGCGAACACCGGGGAGCTGTTTTTT.

This clonotype was found many times. The CDR3 here is CASSQGYIGSYEQYF. The CDR3 DNA is TGCGCCAGCAGCCAAGGTTATATCGGGTCCTACGAGCAGTACTTC. The V call is TRBV4-1, the J call TRBJ2-7; D not resolved. Trimming removed 1 base at V and 1 base at J, with 11 bases between. This CDR3 is built from 15 residues. From germline, CDR1 is MGHRA and CDR2 YSYEKL.

This clonotype has a count of ten or more. The genes are TRBV5-1 and TRBJ2-5; 8 positions match TRBD2. Germline V CDR1 and CDR2: SGHRS, YFSETQ. The V segment lost 0 bases and the J segment 5 bases; nucleotides outside the gene matches: 6. This CDR3 region has 15 residues. The CDR3 region is CASSLGTSLLETQYF. The CDR3 nucleotides read TGCGCCAGCAGCTTGGGGACTAGCCTGTTGGAGACCCAGTACTTC.

This clonotype showed up many times. The J gene is TRBJ2-3, the V gene TRBV21-1; the DNA was not used to check the table's D call, TRBD2. TRBV21-1 corresponds to a pseudogene. The CDR3 has 19 amino acids. The chain's CDR3 is CASSSRQGRRAIDTDTQYF. The CDR3 coding sequence is TGTGCCAGCAGCAGTCGGCAGGGTCGGAGGGCTATTGATACAGATACGCAGTATTTT.

This clonotype was detected ten times or more. The J gene is TRBJ2-6, the V gene TRBV6-1; D unresolved. Trimming cost V 11 bases and J 0 bases, with 11 bases left between them. CDR3 size: 14 residues. Germline V lookup: CDR1 MNHNS, CDR2 SASEGT. CDR3 in DNA: TGTGCCGGCTACAGAGACTCTGGGGCCAACGTCCTGACTTTC. It yields the protein CAGYRDSGANVLTF.

This clonotype was observed at least ten times. V gene TRBV19 combines with J gene TRBJ2-1; D possibly corresponds to TRBD2 (5 bases). V lost 6 bases to trimming and J lost 2 bases, with 14 bases between them. The CDR3 spans 15 residues. CDR1 LNHDA and CDR2 SQIVND come from the germline V gene (reference sequence). CDR3 coding DNA: TGTGCCAGTAGCCCCGAGGGTTCCACCTACAATGAGCAGTTCTTC. Amino acids: CASSPEGSTYNEQFF.

This clonotype was seen at least ten times. The V and J genes are TRBV4-1 and TRBJ1-3; D unresolved. The CDR3 runs to 15 residues. V was shortened by 1 base and J by 0 bases, with 7 bases between the two germline ends. Germline CDR1 and CDR2: MGHRA and YSYEKL. The CDR3 sequence is CASSQVSHSGNTIYF. CDR3 sequence (DNA): TGCGCCAGCAGCCAAGTATCCCACTCTGGAAACACCATATATTTT.

This clonotype was counted many times. The chain uses TRBV7-2 and TRBJ2-2; D is unclear. CDR1 is SGHTA, CDR2 FQGNSA, per germline. The CDR3 runs 16 residues. V was cut by 2 bases and J by 5 bases, with 15 bases left in between. This CDR3 reads CASSLLGSPSTGELFF. The CDR3 nucleotides read TGTGCCAGCAGCTTACTCGGTAGTCCCTCTACCGGGGAGCTGTTTTTT. Full variable domain (outside the CDR3, taken from reference TRBV7-2 and TRBJ2-2): GAGVSQSPSNKVTEKGKDVELRCDPISGHTALYWYRQSLGQGLEFLIYFQGNSAPDKSGLPSDRFSAERTGGSVSTLTIQRTQQEDSAVYLCASSLLGSPSTGELFFGEGSRLTVL.

This clonotype was counted many times. The genes are TRBV5-1 and TRBJ1-1; D call uncertain. The V end was cut by 0 bases, the J end by 7 bases, with 7 bases between. Germline V gene lookup returns CDR1 SGHRS and CDR2 YFSETQ. This CDR3 region has 12 residues. This CDR3 is CASSLDGVEAFF. The CDR3 DNA reads TGCGCCAGCAGCTTGGATGGGGTTGAAGCTTTCTTT. Full variable domain (missing parts from reference TRBV5-1 and TRBJ1-1): KAGVTQTPRYLIKTRGQQVTLSCSPISGHRSVSWYQQTPGQGLQFLFEYFSETQRNKGNFPGRFSGRQFSNSRSEMNVSTLELGDSALYLCASSLDGVEAFFGQGTRLTVV.

This clonotype occurred many times. This chain uses TRBV21-1 with TRBJ1-2; the D call TRBD1 from the table was never checked on the DNA. TRBV21-1 is assigned pseudogene status. The CDR3 is 17 residues long. In nucleotides, the CDR3 is TGTGCCAGCAGCAAAGGCGGGTTGAGCCCCCTCAACTATGGCTACACCTTC. Translation gives CASSKGGLSPLNYGYTF.

This chain connects TRBV30 to TRBJ2-5, with D hard to call. There are 13 residues in the CDR3. Germline lookup yields CDR1 GTSNPN and CDR2 SVGIG (reference sequence). Trimming cost V 1 base and J 5 bases, with 11 bases left between them. The CDR3 loop reads CAWSGPRLETQYF. In DNA form, the CDR3 reads TGTGCCTGGAGTGGCCCCCGTTTGGAGACCCAGTACTTC.

This clonotype was found a few times. V gene TRBV5-1 combines with J gene TRBJ2-2; D ambiguous. Germline loops: CDR1 SGHRS, CDR2 YFSETQ. This CDR3 comprises 14 residues. V was pared by 4 bases and J by 4 bases, with 11 bases between. The CDR3 nucleotides are TGCGCCAGCAGCCATTCAGGTTTCACCGGGGAGCTGTTTTTT. Protein sequence: CASSHSGFTGELFF.